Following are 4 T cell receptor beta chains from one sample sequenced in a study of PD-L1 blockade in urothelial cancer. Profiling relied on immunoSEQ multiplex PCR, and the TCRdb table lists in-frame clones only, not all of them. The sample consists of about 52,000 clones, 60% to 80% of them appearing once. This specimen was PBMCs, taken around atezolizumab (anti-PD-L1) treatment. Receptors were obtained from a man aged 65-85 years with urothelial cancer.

The DNA of the CDR3 is TGTGCCATCAGTGGGGGACAGGGGGCCGTAGATACGCAGTATTTT. Protein sequence: CAISGGQGAVDTQYF. The gene calls are TRBV10-3 and TRBJ2-3; 12 bases map to TRBD1. V lost 4 bases, J lost 5 bases, and 4 bases stayed unmatched. The germline V gene encodes CDR1 ENHRY and CDR2 SYGVKD. The CDR3 sequence is 15 residues long.

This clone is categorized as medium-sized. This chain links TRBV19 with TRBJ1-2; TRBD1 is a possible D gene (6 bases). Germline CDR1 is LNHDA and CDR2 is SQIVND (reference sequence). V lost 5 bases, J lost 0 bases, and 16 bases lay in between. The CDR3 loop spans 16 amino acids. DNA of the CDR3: TGTGCCAGTAGTGCAACTCGGACAGTTACTAACTATGGCTACACCTTC. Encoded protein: CASSATRTVTNYGYTF.

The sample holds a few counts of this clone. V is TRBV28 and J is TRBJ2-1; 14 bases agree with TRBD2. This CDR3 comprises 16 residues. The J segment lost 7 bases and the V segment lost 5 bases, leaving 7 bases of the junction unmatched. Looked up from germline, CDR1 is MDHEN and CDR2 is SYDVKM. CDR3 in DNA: TGTGCCAGCAGTACGAGGACTAGCGGGAGGTGGAATGAGCAGTTCTTC. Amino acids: CASSTRTSGRWNEQFF.

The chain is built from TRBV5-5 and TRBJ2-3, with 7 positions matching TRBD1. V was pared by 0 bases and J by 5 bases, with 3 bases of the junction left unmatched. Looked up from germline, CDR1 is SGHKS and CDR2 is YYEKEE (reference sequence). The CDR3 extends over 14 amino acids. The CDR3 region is CASSLGTGQDTQYF. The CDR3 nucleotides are TGTGCCAGCAGCTTGGGGACAGGACAAGATACGCAGTATTTT.